This TCR beta chain was sequenced during a study of radiation and T cells in renal cell carcinoma. Time point denoted: blood 4 weeks post-SBRT, at nephrectomy. Treatment denoted: 15 Gy SBRT to primary tumor, nephrectomy 4 weeks later. Nephrectomy followed 15 Gy stereotactic body radiation by 4 weeks. Germline assignment: CDR1 MGHRA and CDR2 YSYEKL. V gave up 1 base and J gave up 8 bases, with 12 bases separating them. The CDR3 is 14 amino acids. Generated by immunoSEQ multiplex PCR, the TCRdb table keeps only in-frame clones and is missing some. This repertoire shows some 150,000 clones, 75% to 90% found once; its top ten account for around a sixth.

The chain has TRBV4-1 and TRBJ2-1; D gene ambiguous. Sequenced here: blood, sampled from a patient whose treatment included radiotherapy and nephrectomy. This receptor was obtained from a woman in her 50s with renal cell carcinoma. As DNA, the CDR3 is TGCGCCAGCAGCCAAGCTTCCTTATTCTATGAGCAGTTCTTC. It specifies CASSQASLFYEQFF.